This T cell receptor (beta chain) derives from a study of blood T cell repertoires in COVID-19. Study details: PBMCs, B-cell-depleted T cells, or T cells were the source of the cDNA or gDNA that made up the material.

Original processing methods: Amplification of reference gene primers was used by the study to estimate nucleated cell counts. TCRdb's table, derived via immunoSEQ multiplex PCR, lists solely in-frame clones and lacks some. From that table come the V and J calls and clone size; the DNA was used to work out D and trimming. There are about 210,000 clones in the sample; roughly 80% occur only once, and 8% to 11% lies in the top ten. This clone has only a few counts. Germline V gene lookup returns CDR1 MNHNS and CDR2 SASEGT. The CDR3 totals 14 residues. Deletions cut 1 base from V and 4 bases from J, with 10 bases between.

The source is an elderly woman with COVID-19, enrolled during active disease. The chain carries TRBV6-1 and TRBJ1-2; D call uncertain. Sequenced material: peripheral blood. CDR3 bases: TGTGCCAGCAGTGAAGAGAGTGGCGGCTATGGCTACACCTTC. As protein: CASSEESGGYGYTF.